This T cell receptor (beta chain) emerged from a study of blood T cell repertoires in COVID-19. The germline V gene encodes CDR1 SGHAT and CDR2 FQNNGV. Unmatched junction bases numbered 4, after V lost 0 bases and J lost 5 bases. CDR3 size: 15 residues. Method: immunoSEQ multiplex PCR; TCRdb's copy keeps in-frame clones and lacks some. The sample has around 200,000 clones, roughly 86% seen once. This clone was recorded only once. This chain connects TRBV11-2 to TRBJ2-7; 10 bases are shared with TRBD2. The sequence came from a man aged 35-49 years with active or convalescent COVID-19. The material sequenced was peripheral blood. This chain's CDR3 is CASSLELAGDNEQYF. The CDR3 nucleotides read TGTGCCAGCAGCTTAGAGCTAGCGGGGGACAACGAGCAGTACTTC.